These 7 T cell receptor beta chains were all obtained from the same sample, sequenced in a study of blood T cell repertoires in COVID-19. Libraries were prepared by immunoSEQ multiplex PCR; TCRdb keeps only in-frame clonotypes and omits some of them. The table records around 100,000 clones, roughly 92% of them present only once. Sequencing was carried out using peripheral blood. Receptors originate from a man aged 65 to 79 with acute or convalescent COVID-19.

J is TRBJ2-1 and V is TRBV11-3; a weak D match, TRBD2 (6 bases). Between the trimmed V and J ends, which lost 5 bases and 10 bases, there was a span of 21 bases. CDR1 and CDR2 (germline): SGHNT, YENEEA. This CDR3 has 15 amino acids. The chain's CDR3 is CASSPASGGIGEQFF. DNA for the CDR3: TGTGCCAGCAGCCCTGCCTCCGGGGGAATTGGCGAGCAGTTCTTC.

The chain carries TRBV18 and TRBJ1-5; TRBD1 matches 9 bases. V lost 3 bases to trimming and J lost 7 bases; unmatched junction nucleotides: 10. The CDR3 runs 16 residues. Germline CDR1 is KGHSH and CDR2 is LQKENI. The CDR3 coding sequence is TGTGCCAGCTCACCTTTGGGACAGGGCGGGGTGCAGCCCCAGCATTTT. Amino acids: CASSPLGQGGVQPQHF.

This clone was counted once. The chain has TRBV3-1 (or the pseudogene TRBV3-2) and TRBJ1-5; D remains ambiguous. This CDR3 contains 13 residues. Trimming took 4 bases from V and 6 from J, leaving 10 bases between them. Germline CDR1 is LGHDT and CDR2 is YNNKEL (reference sequence). CDR3 DNA: TGTGCCAGCAGCCTTGGAGGGAGTCAGCCCCAGCATTTT. This encodes CASSLGGSQPQHF.

The chain links TRBV30 to TRBJ1-2; D is unclear. Germline V gives CDR1 GTSNPN, CDR2 SVGIG (reference sequence). This CDR3 comprises 13 residues. V lost 2 bases to trimming and J lost 1 base, with 8 bases between them. This CDR3 reads CAWSPKINYGYTF. For the CDR3, the DNA is TGTGCCTGGAGTCCCAAAATTAACTATGGCTACACCTTC.

The J gene is TRBJ2-2, the V gene TRBV11-3, with 8 bases identical to TRBD2. The CDR3 runs to 15 residues. Germline V gene sequence: CDR1 SGHNT, CDR2 YENEEA. Germline trimming cut 4 bases from V and 4 bases from J; bases unmatched to any gene: 5. CDR3 protein: CASSSLLAGTGELFF. DNA for the CDR3: TGTGCCAGCAGCTCCCTCCTAGCGGGCACCGGGGAGCTGTTTTTT. Combining the CDR3 with reference TRBV11-3 and TRBJ2-2 gives the whole variable domain EAGVVQSPRYKIIEKKQPVAFWCNPISGHNTLYWYLQNLGQGPELLIRYENEEAVDDSQLPKDRFSAERLKGVDSTLKIQPAELGDSAVYLCASSSLLAGTGELFFGEGSRLTVL.

V gene TRBV5-4 combines with J gene TRBJ2-1; 7 bases fit TRBD2. The V and J ends lost 4 bases and 8 bases, in that order; junction bases with no gene match: 9. Germline CDR1 is SGHNT and CDR2 is YYREEE (reference sequence). This CDR3 is built from 14 residues. The CDR3 region is CASSPETSSDEQFF. The CDR3 nucleotides read TGTGCCAGCAGCCCCGAGACTAGCAGCGATGAGCAGTTCTTC.

J is TRBJ1-4 and V is TRBV5-1; maybe TRBD1 (6 bases). With 4 bases removed from V and 4 bases from J, the gap between germline ends came to 17 bases. Germline CDR1 reads SGHRS; CDR2 reads YFSETQ. This CDR3 spans 16 amino acids. The CDR3 DNA follows: TGCGCCAGCAGCCCCACCCCGGGACACGGTAATGAAAAACTGTTTTTT. Translated, it gives CASSPTPGHGNEKLFF. The entire variable domain, with the rest obtained from reference TRBV5-1 and TRBJ1-4, is as follows: KAGVTQTPRYLIKTRGQQVTLSCSPISGHRSVSWYQQTPGQGLQFLFEYFSETQRNKGNFPGRFSGRQFSNSRSEMNVSTLELGDSALYLCASSPTPGHGNEKLFFGSGTQLSVL.